The present entry profiles one T cell receptor (beta chain) with its context. The antigen remains undetermined. These data belong to a study of TIL therapy for anti-PD-1-resistant metastatic lung cancer. Study overall: Tumors carried a median about 1.5 non-synonymous mutations per megabase.

Study findings and constraints: Patients were highly selected, enriched for treatment-naive, never-smoker and oncogene-addicted cases.

Time point noted: pre-treatment sample, taken before nivolumab and TIL therapy. With 2 bases removed from V and 4 bases from J, the gap between germline ends came to 13 bases. Germline CDR1 reads MNHEY; CDR2 reads SVGEGT. There are 15 residues in the CDR3. Sequencing used immunoSEQ v3. Survey-level samples got approximately 2.1 million read pairs; deep-level samples got about 4.5-6.5 million. The table came from immunoSEQ multiplex PCR; TCRdb's copy has only in-frame clones and leaves some out. The repertoire holds about 59,000 clones, with around four fifths as singletons. This rearrangement joins TRBV6-2 or TRBV6-3 to TRBJ2-3; TRBD1 is a possible D gene (5 bases). The sequence came from a person between 30 and 79 years old with non-small cell lung cancer. The sample was blood, taken at baseline. CDR3 DNA sequence: TGTGCCAGCAGTTACGGACGGCAGGGTTCAGATACGCAGTATTTT. Translating gives CASSYGRQGSDTQYF.